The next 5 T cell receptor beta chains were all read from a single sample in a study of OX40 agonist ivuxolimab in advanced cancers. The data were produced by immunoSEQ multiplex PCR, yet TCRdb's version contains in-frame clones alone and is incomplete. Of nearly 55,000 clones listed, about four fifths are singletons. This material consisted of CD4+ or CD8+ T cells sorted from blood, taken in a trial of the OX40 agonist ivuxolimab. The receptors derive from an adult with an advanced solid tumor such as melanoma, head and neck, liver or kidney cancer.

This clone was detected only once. CDR3 coding DNA: TGTGCCAGCAGCCGCGGACAGGGGGCGGATAATGAAAAACTGTTTTTT. This sequence encodes CASSRGQGADNEKLFF. V usage is TRBV5-4 and J usage is TRBJ1-4; 11 bases fit TRBD1. Germline loops: CDR1 SGHNT, CDR2 YYREEE (reference sequence). This CDR3 comprises 16 residues. V shed 4 bases, J shed 4 bases, and the junction held 6 bases outside the gene matches. Full variable domain (missing parts from reference TRBV5-4 and TRBJ1-4): ETGVTQSPTHLIKTRGQQVTLRCSSQSGHNTVSWYQQALGQGPQFIFQYYREEENGRGNFPPRFSGLQFPNYSSELNVNALELDDSALYLCASSRGQGADNEKLFFGSGTQLSVL.

CDR3 region: CASSLDWDSSSEPNTGELFF. Written as DNA, the CDR3 is TGTGCCAGCAGCTTAGATTGGGACAGTTCTAGCGAACCGAACACCGGGGAGCTGTTTTTT. This chain connects TRBV11-3 to TRBJ2-2; D may be TRBD1 (7 bases). This CDR3 comprises 20 residues. Between the trimmed V and J ends, which lost 0 bases and 0 bases, there was a span of 20 bases. Germline values: CDR1 SGHNT, CDR2 YENEEA.

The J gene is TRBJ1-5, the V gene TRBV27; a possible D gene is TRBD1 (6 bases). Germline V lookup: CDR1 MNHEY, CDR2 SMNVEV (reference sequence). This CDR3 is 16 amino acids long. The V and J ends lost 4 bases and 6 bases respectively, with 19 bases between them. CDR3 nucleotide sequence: TGTGCCAGCAGTTCACGTGGGGGGGGCGTAGGTCAGCCCCAGCATTTT. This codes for CASSSRGGGVGQPQHF.

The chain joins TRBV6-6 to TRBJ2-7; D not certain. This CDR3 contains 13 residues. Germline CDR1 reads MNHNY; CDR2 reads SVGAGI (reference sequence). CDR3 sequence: CATARPTNYEQYF. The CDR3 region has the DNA TGTGCAACGGCGAGACCAACGAACTACGAGCAGTACTTC.

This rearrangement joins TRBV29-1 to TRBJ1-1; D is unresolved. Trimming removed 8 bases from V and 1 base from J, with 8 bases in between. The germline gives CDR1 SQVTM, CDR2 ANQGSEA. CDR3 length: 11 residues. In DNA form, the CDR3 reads TGCAGCTATTCGGAGAACACTGAAGCTTTCTTT. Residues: CSYSENTEAFF.